The 27 T cell receptor beta chains presented below share a single source sample, sequenced in a study of blood T cell repertoires in COVID-19. Profiling relied on immunoSEQ multiplex PCR, and the TCRdb table lists in-frame clones only, not all of them. The sample contains under 250,000 clones, 86% of which appear only once. The specimen was peripheral blood. The origin of the receptors is a man aged 80 or over with acute or convalescent COVID-19.

The chain employs TRBV24-1 and TRBJ1-5; the match to TRBD1 covers 8 bases. Trimming cost V 4 bases and J 8 bases; bases outside gene matches: 12. Germline V gene data show CDR1 as KGHDR and CDR2 as SFDVKD. This CDR3 is built from 16 residues. CDR3 protein: CATSDSGQGGLEPQHF. As DNA, the CDR3 is TGTGCCACCAGTGACTCCGGACAGGGCGGGCTAGAGCCCCAGCATTTT.

The chain carries TRBV28 and TRBJ2-7; no firm D call. There are 15 residues in the CDR3. Germline V gene sequence: CDR1 MDHEN, CDR2 SYDVKM. V lost 7 bases and J 2 bases, leaving 18 bases between the germline ends. The CDR3 sequence is CASKSRMIGAYEQYF. CDR3 bases: TGTGCCAGCAAGTCTCGGATGATAGGAGCCTACGAGCAGTACTTC.

The J gene is TRBJ2-2, the V gene TRBV7-2; 10 bases match TRBD1. Germline values: CDR1 SGHTA, CDR2 FQGNSA. CDR3 length: 16 residues. V lost 2 bases to trimming and J lost 4 bases; unmatched junction nucleotides: 4. CDR3 DNA: TGTGCCAGCAGCTTACGGGACAGGGGCCGCACCGGGGAGCTGTTTTTT. Translated: CASSLRDRGRTGELFF.

CDR3 in DNA: TGTGCCAGTAGTGTACTCGGGGGAGCCCTATGGACTGAAGCTTTCTTT. Encoded protein: CASSVLGGALWTEAFF. V usage is TRBV19 and J usage is TRBJ1-1; D is possibly TRBD1 (5 bases). V was pared by 5 bases and J by 5 bases, with 21 bases between. Germline V CDR1 and CDR2: LNHDA, SQIVND (reference sequence). The CDR3 length is 16 residues.

The chain combines TRBV18 with TRBJ1-2; no firm D call. This CDR3 spans 13 amino acids. The germline V and J ends were trimmed by 1 base and 8 bases, with 11 bases remaining between them. In germline, CDR1 is KGHSH, CDR2 LQKENI. The CDR3: CASSPRQERGYTF. Written as DNA, the CDR3 is TGTGCCAGCTCACCACGGCAGGAGCGGGGCTACACCTTC.

The genes are TRBV29-1 and TRBJ1-2; the D gene is possibly TRBD1 (5 bases). The germline CDR1 and CDR2 sequences are SQVTM and ANQGSEA. The CDR3 has 11 amino acids. V lost 7 bases, J lost 3 bases, and 9 bases lay in between. Here the CDR3 DNA reads TGCAGCGCCGGGGGGTACTATGGCTACACCTTC. Translation gives CSAGGYYGYTF.

The chain is built from TRBV5-1 and TRBJ1-1; 10 bases fit TRBD1. Germline V gene data show CDR1 as SGHRS and CDR2 as YFSETQ. The V and J ends lost 3 bases and 0 bases, in that order; junction bases with no gene match: 8. The CDR3 is 17 residues long. CDR3 in amino acids: CASSYRQGASLNTEAFF. The CDR3 nucleotides are TGCGCCAGCAGCTACAGACAGGGGGCATCCCTGAACACTGAAGCTTTCTTT.

The V and J genes are TRBV6-4 and TRBJ1-6; no reliable D call. Germline V gives CDR1 MRHNA, CDR2 SNTAGT. The CDR3 contains 15 residues. Trimming removed 4 bases from V and 8 bases from J, with 15 bases in between. The CDR3: CASSGGSTPDSPLHF. CDR3 bases: TGTGCCAGCAGTGGCGGATCCACACCGGATTCACCCCTCCACTTT.

This clone has at least ten counts. The rearrangement links TRBV12-3 or TRBV12-4 to TRBJ1-6; D not resolved. The CDR3 runs 13 residues. Trimming removed 5 bases from V and 6 bases from J, with 8 bases in between. The CDR3 here is CASSTIGNSPLHF. DNA of the CDR3: TGTGCCAGCAGTACGATCGGTAATTCACCCCTCCACTTT.

The chain couples TRBV28 to TRBJ1-2; TRBD1 is a possible D gene (5 bases). V lost 2 bases and J lost 10, with 14 bases in between. CDR3 length: 13 amino acids. The germline V gene has CDR1 MDHEN and CDR2 SYDVKM. CDR3 sequence reads: CASSLNQGEDYTF. CDR3 nucleotide sequence: TGTGCCAGCAGTTTAAACCAAGGGGAAGACTACACCTTC.

The J gene is TRBJ1-2, the V gene TRBV5-4; 9 bases match TRBD1. Germline V gene sequence: CDR1 SGHNT, CDR2 YYREEE (reference sequence). CDR3 length: 14 amino acids. V dropped 4 bases and J dropped 7; count of bases not matched to a gene: 8. This chain's CDR3 is CASSRTGEVRGYTF. CDR3 coding DNA: TGTGCCAGCAGCCGGACAGGGGAGGTTCGTGGCTACACCTTC. Drawing the rest from reference TRBV5-4 and TRBJ1-2, the complete variable domain is ETGVTQSPTHLIKTRGQQVTLRCSSQSGHNTVSWYQQALGQGPQFIFQYYREEENGRGNFPPRFSGLQFPNYSSELNVNALELDDSALYLCASSRTGEVRGYTFGSGTRLTVV.

The genes are TRBV5-6 and TRBJ1-5; possible D gene TRBD1, 5 bases. The V and J ends lost 1 base and 0 bases respectively, with 14 bases between them. Germline assignment: CDR1 SGHDT and CDR2 YYEEEE. This CDR3 has 17 residues. The CDR3 region is CASSLSRAQYSNQPQHF. The DNA for the CDR3 is TGTGCCAGCAGCTTGAGCAGGGCCCAGTATAGCAATCAGCCCCAGCATTTT.

The rearrangement joins TRBV5-1 to TRBJ1-3; tentatively, D is TRBD1 (5 bases). The CDR3 length is 16 residues. Trimming took off 3 bases at V and 0 bases at J, with 13 bases between the two ends. Germline V lookup: CDR1 SGHRS, CDR2 YFSETQ. The CDR3 protein is CASSWADTSSGNTIYF. The CDR3 bases are TGCGCCAGCAGCTGGGCGGACACGTCCTCTGGAAACACCATATATTTT.

This clone showed up just once. The chain uses TRBV7-2 and TRBJ1-3; 8 nucleotides agree with TRBD1. This CDR3 region has 16 residues. The V segment lost 0 bases and the J segment 4 bases; nucleotides outside the gene matches: 5. Germline V gene lookup returns CDR1 SGHTA and CDR2 FQGNSA. In nucleotides, the CDR3 is TGTGCCAGCAGCTTAGCAGGACAGGGATCGGGAAACACCATATATTTT. Its protein product is CASSLAGQGSGNTIYF.

The chain carries TRBV28 and TRBJ1-4; D is undetermined. This CDR3 spans 11 amino acids. The V and J ends lost 6 bases and 8 bases respectively, with 7 bases between them. CDR1 and CDR2 from the germline V gene are MDHEN and SYDVKM. The chain's CDR3 is CASRLMEKLFF. The CDR3 DNA reads TGTGCCAGCAGGCTAATGGAAAAACTGTTTTTT.

The V and J genes are TRBV6-5 and TRBJ2-2; D possibly corresponds to TRBD1 (5 bases). From germline, CDR1 is MNHEY and CDR2 SVGAGI. The V and J ends lost 0 bases and 8 bases respectively, with 13 bases between them. The CDR3 contains 15 residues. CDR3 residues: CASSYSSKGSGELFF. As DNA, the CDR3 is TGTGCCAGCAGTTACTCTTCCAAGGGGTCAGGGGAGCTGTTTTTT.

The V and J genes are TRBV19 and TRBJ2-1, with a possible D match to TRBD2 (5 bases). The CDR3 is 15 residues long. The V end was cut by 4 bases, the J end by 2 bases, with 12 bases between. Germline V CDR1 and CDR2: LNHDA, SQIVND (reference sequence). DNA of the CDR3: TGTGCCAGTAGTAGGACTCGATTAACCTACAATGAGCAGTTCTTC. Translating it yields CASSRTRLTYNEQFF. Full variable domain (remainder filled in from reference TRBV19 and TRBJ2-1): DGGITQSPKYLFRKEGQNVTLSCEQNLNHDAMYWYRQDPGQGLRLIYYSQIVNDFQKGDIAEGYSVSREKKESFPLTVTSAQKNPTAFYLCASSRTRLTYNEQFFGPGTRLTVL.

The chain combines TRBV5-4 with TRBJ2-2; weak D call: TRBD2 (5 bases). The V gene's germline CDR1 is SGHNT and CDR2 YYREEE (reference sequence). The length of the CDR3 is 16 residues. Between the trimmed V and J ends, which lost 0 bases and 0 bases, there was a span of 9 bases. The CDR3 bases are TGTGCCAGCAGCTTGGCCGAGAGGGCGAACACCGGGGAGCTGTTTTTT. The encoded protein is CASSLAERANTGELFF.

DNA of the CDR3: TGTGCCAGCAGCTTAGAGCTCGGGGAGCTGTTTTTT. Translated: CASSLELGELFF. The rearrangement links TRBV11-1 to TRBJ2-2; no clear D. The V end was cut by 1 base, the J end by 7 bases, with 4 bases between. The CDR3 runs to 12 residues. CDR1 SGHAT and CDR2 FQDESV come from the germline V gene (reference sequence).

This clone is a singleton in its sample. The J gene is TRBJ2-1, the V gene TRBV4-2; 8 bases match TRBD2. The CDR3 has 16 residues. After removal of 0 bases from V and 3 bases from J, the junction contained 4 bases not matched to a gene. From germline, CDR1 is LGHNA and CDR2 YNFKEQ. The CDR3 region is CASSQDEAGGYNEQFF. DNA for the CDR3: TGTGCCAGCAGCCAAGATGAGGCGGGAGGCTACAATGAGCAGTTCTTC.

V is TRBV9 and J is TRBJ2-2; TRBD1 matches at 9 bases. V was pared by 1 base and J by 6 bases, with 7 bases of the junction left unmatched. CDR3 length: 16 amino acids. CDR1 SGDLS and CDR2 YYNGEE come from the germline V gene. The CDR3 bases are TGTGCCAGCAGCGTAACGGGACAGGGTTGGGCCGGGGAGCTGTTTTTT. Protein sequence: CASSVTGQGWAGELFF. The full variable domain, with the rest looked up from reference TRBV9 and TRBJ2-2, is DSGVTQTPKHLITATGQRVTLRCSPRSGDLSVYWYQQSLDQGLQFLIQYYNGEERAKGNILERFSAQQFPDLHSELNLSSLELGDSALYFCASSVTGQGWAGELFFGEGSRLTVL.

Only one count was recorded for this clone. In nucleotides, the CDR3 is TGCGCCAGCTTGGGACAGGGCCATGGCTACACCTTC. This encodes CASLGQGHGYTF. The chain joins TRBV5-1 to TRBJ1-2; 9 bases map to TRBD1. Germline-derived CDR1 and CDR2 are SGHRS and YFSETQ. There are 12 residues in the CDR3. V gave up 7 bases and J gave up 6 bases; unmatched junction bases: 4.

V gene TRBV7-3 combines with J gene TRBJ1-1, with 7 bases lining up with TRBD1. Losses at the gene ends were 2 bases for V and 0 bases for J; bases not matched to a gene: 9. The CDR3 runs 17 residues. Germline assignment: CDR1 SGHTA and CDR2 FQGTGA. CDR3 in amino acids: CASSLWHRGLMNTEAFF. The CDR3 DNA reads as TGTGCCAGCAGCTTATGGCACAGGGGCCTCATGAACACTGAAGCTTTCTTT.

The chain recombines TRBV29-1 with TRBJ2-1, with 9 bases identical to TRBD2. This CDR3 is built from 13 residues. V was pared by 7 bases and J by 5 bases, with 6 bases of the junction left unmatched. Germline V gene sequence: CDR1 SQVTM, CDR2 ANQGSEA. The CDR3 nucleotides are TGCAGCGGCGGCGGGAGGGCCAACAATGAGCAGTTCTTC. Protein product: CSGGGRANNEQFF.

This chain connects TRBV7-8 to TRBJ2-7; D possibly corresponds to TRBD2 (6 bases). Germline V gives CDR1 SGHVS, CDR2 FQNEAQ. The CDR3 runs to 13 residues. V was clipped by 1 base and J by 6 bases, with 10 bases between them. The CDR3 region is CASSLDRRGEQYF. The CDR3, as DNA: TGTGCCAGCAGCTTAGATAGGAGGGGCGAGCAGTACTTC.

The chain links TRBV27 to TRBJ2-7, with D unclear. V gave up 3 bases and J gave up 0 bases, with 12 bases separating them. The CDR3 has 15 amino acids. Germline-derived CDR1 and CDR2 are MNHEY and SMNVEV (reference sequence). CDR3 coding DNA: TGTGCCAGCAGTTTGTCCCTCCCGGGCTCCTACGAGCAGTACTTC. Its protein product is CASSLSLPGSYEQYF.

In its sample, this clone was seen once. The gene calls are TRBV9 and TRBJ2-2; maybe TRBD1 (6 bases). The length of the CDR3 is 15 residues. CDR1 is SGDLS, CDR2 YYNGEE, per germline. V lost 4 bases to trimming and J lost 4 bases, with 14 bases between them. The CDR3 nucleotides read TGTGCCAGCAGCTCTCAGGGGACCCTCACCGGGGAGCTGTTTTTT. Encoded protein: CASSSQGTLTGELFF.